This TCR beta chain was identified in a study of blood T cell repertoires in COVID-19. The wider study: Both acute and convalescent COVID-19 samples were obtained from the United States, Italy and Spain. T cells, B-cell-depleted T cells, or PBMCs supplied cDNA or gDNA.

The germline CDR1 and CDR2 sequences are SGHRS and YFSETQ. CDR3 length: 15 residues. V shed 4 bases, J shed 5 bases, and the junction held 9 bases outside the gene matches. In the original processing: For nucleated cells, counts were estimated from reference gene primer amplification. Here immunoSEQ multiplex PCR was the method, and the copy in TCRdb shows in-frame clones only, minus some. V, J and clone size are taken as reported in that table, and D and trimming were inferred from the DNA itself. The table records roughly 70,000 clones, around 81% of them present only once. This TCR was recovered from a human donor in a cohort sampled during active COVID-19. This chain uses TRBV5-1 with TRBJ2-3, with 8 bases fitting TRBD1. Sequenced sample: peripheral blood. CDR3 coding DNA: TGCGCCAGCAGCCGATCAGGGGGCTGGGAAGATACGCAGTATTTT. As protein: CASSRSGGWEDTQYF. Filled out from reference TRBV5-1 and TRBJ2-3, the complete variable domain reads KAGVTQTPRYLIKTRGQQVTLSCSPISGHRSVSWYQQTPGQGLQFLFEYFSETQRNKGNFPGRFSGRQFSNSRSEMNVSTLELGDSALYLCASSRSGGWEDTQYFGPGTRLTVL.